The 5 T cell receptor beta chains in this list originate from one sample, sequenced in a study of blood T cell repertoires in COVID-19. Assay used: immunoSEQ multiplex PCR; TCRdb lists only in-frame clones, some missing. The table records over 150,000 clones, roughly 88% of them present only once. What was sequenced was peripheral blood. The receptor source for this set is a man younger than 35 with acute or convalescent COVID-19.

The gene calls are TRBV5-1 and TRBJ2-3; TRBD2 agrees at 10 bases. The CDR3 consists of 18 residues. Germline CDR1 reads SGHRS; CDR2 reads YFSETQ. Trimming at V came to 4 bases and at J to 2 bases, leaving 13 bases not matched to a gene. The CDR3 DNA is TGCGCCAGCAGCCCTGGGGTAGCGGGGGGCCGCTTCACAGATACGCAGTATTTT. Translating gives CASSPGVAGGRFTDTQYF.

This clone has only one observation. The rearrangement links TRBV9 to TRBJ1-4; D gene unclear. The V gene's germline CDR1 is SGDLS and CDR2 YYNGEE. This CDR3 spans 13 amino acids. Trimming left V 3 bases short and J 8 bases short, with 11 bases between. The CDR3 loop reads CASSARAGEKLFF. Written as DNA, the CDR3 is TGTGCCAGCAGCGCTAGAGCCGGCGAAAAACTGTTTTTT. The variable domain in full, completed from reference TRBV9 and TRBJ1-4, reads DSGVTQTPKHLITATGQRVTLRCSPRSGDLSVYWYQQSLDQGLQFLIQYYNGEERAKGNILERFSAQQFPDLHSELNLSSLELGDSALYFCASSARAGEKLFFGSGTQLSVL.

This chain connects TRBV30 to TRBJ1-5; maybe TRBD1 (6 bases). The V gene lost 3 bases and the J gene lost 0 bases, with 18 bases spanning the gap. CDR1 and CDR2 (germline): GTSNPN, SVGIG (reference sequence). The CDR3 runs to 17 residues. As DNA, the CDR3 is TGTGCCTGGAGCGAACCCAGGGGCCCCTATAGCAATCAGCCCCAGCATTTT. As protein: CAWSEPRGPYSNQPQHF. The complete variable domain, with remaining parts taken from reference TRBV30 and TRBJ1-5, reads SQTIHQWPATLVQPVGSPLSLECTVEGTSNPNLYWYRQAAGRGLQLLFYSVGIGQISSEVPQNLSASRPQDRQFILSSKKLLLSDSGFYLCAWSEPRGPYSNQPQHFGDGTRLSIL.

The genes are TRBV15 and TRBJ1-5; the match to TRBD1 covers 7 bases. V gave up 6 bases and J gave up 6 bases; unmatched junction bases: 11. This CDR3 is 15 amino acids long. Germline lookup yields CDR1 LNHNV and CDR2 YYDKDF (reference sequence). CDR3 in DNA: TGTGCCACCAGTCGGGACGGACAGGACAGTCAGCCCCAGCATTTT. Its translation: CATSRDGQDSQPQHF.

The V and J genes are TRBV11-2 and TRBJ2-2; TRBD1 matches 8 bases. Germline values: CDR1 SGHAT, CDR2 FQNNGV. This CDR3 region has 15 residues. J gave up 5 bases and V 4 bases, and 6 bases lay outside the gene matches. CDR3 sequence reads: CASSWNRGRTGELFF. The CDR3 region has the DNA TGTGCCAGCAGCTGGAACAGGGGGAGGACCGGGGAGCTGTTTTTT.